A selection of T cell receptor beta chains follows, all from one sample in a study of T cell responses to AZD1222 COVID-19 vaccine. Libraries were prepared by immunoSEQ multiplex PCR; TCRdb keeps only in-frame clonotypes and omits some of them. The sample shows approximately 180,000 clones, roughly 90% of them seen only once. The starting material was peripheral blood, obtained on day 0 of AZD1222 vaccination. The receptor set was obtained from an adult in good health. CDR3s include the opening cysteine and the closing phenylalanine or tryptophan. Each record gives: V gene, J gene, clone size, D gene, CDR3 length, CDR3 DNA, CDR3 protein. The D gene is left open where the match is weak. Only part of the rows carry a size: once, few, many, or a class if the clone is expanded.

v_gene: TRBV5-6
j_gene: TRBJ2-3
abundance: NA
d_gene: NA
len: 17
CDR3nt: TGTGCCAGCAGCTTAACGGGACTCACAACAACCACAGATACGCAGTATTTT
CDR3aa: CASSLTGLTTTTDTQYF

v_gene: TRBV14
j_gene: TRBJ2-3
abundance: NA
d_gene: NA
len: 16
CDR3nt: TGTGCCAGCAGCCCTCCAAAGCAACGGTATGGAGATACGCAGTATTTT
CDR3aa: CASSPPKQRYGDTQYF

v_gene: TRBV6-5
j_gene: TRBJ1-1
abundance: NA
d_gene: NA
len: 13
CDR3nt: TGTGCCAGCAGGGGCAGGGGCCTCACTGAAGCTTTCTTT
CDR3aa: CASRGRGLTEAFF

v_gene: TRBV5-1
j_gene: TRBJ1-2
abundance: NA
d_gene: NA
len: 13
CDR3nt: TGCGCCAGTAGGGCCAGCCCTAACTATGGCTACACCTTC
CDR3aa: CASRASPNYGYTF

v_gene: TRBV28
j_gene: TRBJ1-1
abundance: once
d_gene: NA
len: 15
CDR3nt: TGTGCCAGCAGTTCGTTGGGGGCCCCGAACACTGAAGCTTTCTTT
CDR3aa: CASSSLGAPNTEAFF

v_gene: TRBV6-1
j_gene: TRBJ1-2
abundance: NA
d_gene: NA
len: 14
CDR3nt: TGTGCCAGCAGTGAGAGGGAGCGAGTTTATGGCTACACCTTC
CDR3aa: CASSERERVYGYTF

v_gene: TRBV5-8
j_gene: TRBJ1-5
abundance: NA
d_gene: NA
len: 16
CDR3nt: TGTGCCAGCAGCCGCGGACGCCATTGGGACAATCAGCCCCAGCATTTT
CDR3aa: CASSRGRHWDNQPQHF

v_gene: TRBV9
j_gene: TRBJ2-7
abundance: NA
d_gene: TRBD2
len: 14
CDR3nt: TGTGCCAGCAGCGCTAGCGGGAGAGAGTACGAGCAGTACTTC
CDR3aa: CASSASGREYEQYF

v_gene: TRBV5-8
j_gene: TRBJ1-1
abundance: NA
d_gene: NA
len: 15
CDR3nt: TGTGCCAGCAGCTTGTGGGCAGCCCAAAACACTGAAGCTTTCTTT
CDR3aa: CASSLWAAQNTEAFF

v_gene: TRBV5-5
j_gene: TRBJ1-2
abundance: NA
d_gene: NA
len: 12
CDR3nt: TGTGCCAGCAGCATTACAGCTTATGGCTACACCTTC
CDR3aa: CASSITAYGYTF

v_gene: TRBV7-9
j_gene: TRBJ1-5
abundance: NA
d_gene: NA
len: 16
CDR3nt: TGTGCCAGCAGCTTAGCGCGGGTTGGTAGCAATCAGCCCCAGCATTTT
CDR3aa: CASSLARVGSNQPQHF

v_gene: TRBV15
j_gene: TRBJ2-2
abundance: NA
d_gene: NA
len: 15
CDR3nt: TGTGCCACCAGCAGAGGGAGGGGTTTGACCGGGGAGCTGTTTTTT
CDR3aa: CATSRGRGLTGELFF

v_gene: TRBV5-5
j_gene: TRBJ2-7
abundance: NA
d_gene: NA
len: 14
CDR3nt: TGTGCCAGCAGCTTGGATGGACAAACCTACGAGCAGTACTTC
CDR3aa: CASSLDGQTYEQYF

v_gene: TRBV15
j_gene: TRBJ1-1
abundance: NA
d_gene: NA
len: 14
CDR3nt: TGTGCCACCACCTTATCGGGCAGCGACACTGAAGCTTTCTTT
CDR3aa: CATTLSGSDTEAFF

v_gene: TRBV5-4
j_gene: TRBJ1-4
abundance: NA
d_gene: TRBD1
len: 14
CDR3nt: TGTGCCAGCAGCTACAGGGGGCCTAATGAAAAACTGTTTTTT
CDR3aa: CASSYRGPNEKLFF

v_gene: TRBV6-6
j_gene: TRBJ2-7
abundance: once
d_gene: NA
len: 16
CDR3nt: TGTGCCAGCAGTTACCGTGGGATGAGGGACTCCTACGAGCAGTACTTC
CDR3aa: CASSYRGMRDSYEQYF

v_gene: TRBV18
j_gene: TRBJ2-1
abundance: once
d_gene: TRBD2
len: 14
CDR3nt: TGTGCCAGCTCACCAAGGGTAGCGGGTAATGAGCAGTTCTTC
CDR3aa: CASSPRVAGNEQFF

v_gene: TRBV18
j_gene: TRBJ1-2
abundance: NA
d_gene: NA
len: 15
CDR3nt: TGTGCCAGCTCTCCCATCAAGGGGGTGATAGGAGGCTACACCTTC
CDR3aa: CASSPIKGVIGGYTF

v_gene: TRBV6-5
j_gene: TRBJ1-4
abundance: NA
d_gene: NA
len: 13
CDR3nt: TGTGCCACCCGACAGCGCACTAATGAAAAACTGTTTTTT
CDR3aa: CATRQRTNEKLFF

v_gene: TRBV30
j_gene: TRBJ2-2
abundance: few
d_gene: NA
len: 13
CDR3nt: TGTGCCTGGAATCAGGGCGGCACCGGGGAGCTGTTTTTT
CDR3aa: CAWNQGGTGELFF

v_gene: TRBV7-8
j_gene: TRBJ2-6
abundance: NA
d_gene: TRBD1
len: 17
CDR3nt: TGTGCCAGCAGCCGCGGGACAGGGGGCGCTGGGGCCAACGTCCTGACTTTC
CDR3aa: CASSRGTGGAGANVLTF

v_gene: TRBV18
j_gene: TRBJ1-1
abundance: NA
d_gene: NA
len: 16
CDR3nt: TGTGCCAGCTCACCTTCGGTCCTCCGGGGGAACACTGAAGCTTTCTTT
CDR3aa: CASSPSVLRGNTEAFF

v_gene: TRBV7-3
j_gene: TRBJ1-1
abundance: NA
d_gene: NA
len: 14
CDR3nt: TGTGCCAGCAGCTTATCGGCGTCGAACACTGAAGCTTTCTTT
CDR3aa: CASSLSASNTEAFF

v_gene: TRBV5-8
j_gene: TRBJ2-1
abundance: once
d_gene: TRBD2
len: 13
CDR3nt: TGTGCCAGCAGCTGGACTAGTTACAATGAGCAGTTCTTC
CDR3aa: CASSWTSYNEQFF

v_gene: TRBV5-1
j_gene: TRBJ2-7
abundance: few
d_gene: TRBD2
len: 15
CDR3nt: TGCGCCAGCAGCTTGGAGGGAGGGTTCTTGAACGAGCAGTACTTC
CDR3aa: CASSLEGGFLNEQYF

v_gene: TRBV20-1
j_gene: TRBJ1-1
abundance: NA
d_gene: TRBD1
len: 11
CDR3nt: TGCAGTGCCGGGACAGGGTTAGGGGCTTTCTTT
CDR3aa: CSAGTGLGAFF

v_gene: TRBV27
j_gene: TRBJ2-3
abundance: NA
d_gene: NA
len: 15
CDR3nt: TGTGCCAGCAGACTAGGTGTGGTAGGGACAGATACGCAGTATTTT
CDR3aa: CASRLGVVGTDTQYF

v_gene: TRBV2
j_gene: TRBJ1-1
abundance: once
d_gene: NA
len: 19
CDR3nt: TGTGCCAGCAGTGAATGGTCGCAACCGGGACTCCAATGGCGTACTGAAGCTTTCTTT
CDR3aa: CASSEWSQPGLQWRTEAFF

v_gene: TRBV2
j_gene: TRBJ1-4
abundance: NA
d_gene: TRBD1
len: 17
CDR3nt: TGTGCCAGCAGTGGTTTCCGCCTTGACAGGGTGGGTGAAAAACTGTTTTTT
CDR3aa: CASSGFRLDRVGEKLFF

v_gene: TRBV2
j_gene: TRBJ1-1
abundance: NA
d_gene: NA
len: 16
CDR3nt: TGTGCCAGCAGTGCCCGAAGGGGCCCCATGAACACTGAAGCTTTCTTT
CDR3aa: CASSARRGPMNTEAFF

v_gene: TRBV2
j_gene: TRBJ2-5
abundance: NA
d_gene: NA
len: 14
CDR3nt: TGTGCCAGCAGTGAACGGCTAGCAGAAGAGACCCAGTACTTC
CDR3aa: CASSERLAEETQYF

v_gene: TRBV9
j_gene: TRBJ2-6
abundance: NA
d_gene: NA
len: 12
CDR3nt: TGTGCCAGCAGCCCCGGGACACGGGTTATGGCTTTC
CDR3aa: CASSPGTRVMAF

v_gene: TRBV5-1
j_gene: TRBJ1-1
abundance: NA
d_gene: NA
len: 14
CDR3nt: TGCGCCAGCAGCTTGACAGTATCCGACACTGAAGCTTTCTTT
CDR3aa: CASSLTVSDTEAFF

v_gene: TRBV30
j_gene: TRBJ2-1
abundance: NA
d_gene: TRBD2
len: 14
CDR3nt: TGTGCCTGGAAACTAGCGGGAGATTTCAATGAGCAGTTCTTC
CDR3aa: CAWKLAGDFNEQFF

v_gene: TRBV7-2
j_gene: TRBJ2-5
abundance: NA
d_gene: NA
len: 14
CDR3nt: TGTGCCAGCAGCCTCGGGAGCCTCCAAGAGACCCAGTACTTC
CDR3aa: CASSLGSLQETQYF

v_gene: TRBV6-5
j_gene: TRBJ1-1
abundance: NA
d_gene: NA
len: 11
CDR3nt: TGTGCCAGCAGTTACTTGGGGGAAGCTTTCTTT
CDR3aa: CASSYLGEAFF

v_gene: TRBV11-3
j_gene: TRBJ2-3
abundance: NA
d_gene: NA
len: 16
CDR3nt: TGTGCCAGCAGCTTAGATGGGGCAGGTCGCACAGATACGCAGTATTTT
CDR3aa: CASSLDGAGRTDTQYF

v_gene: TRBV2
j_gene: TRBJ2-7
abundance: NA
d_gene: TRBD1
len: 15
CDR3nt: TGTGCCAGCAGTTCAGGGGACAGGACCTCCTACGAGCAGTACTTC
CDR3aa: CASSSGDRTSYEQYF

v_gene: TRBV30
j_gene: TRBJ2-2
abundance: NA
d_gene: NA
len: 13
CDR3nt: TGTGCCTGGCGGGAATGGAACACCGGGGAGCTGTTTTTT
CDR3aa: CAWREWNTGELFF